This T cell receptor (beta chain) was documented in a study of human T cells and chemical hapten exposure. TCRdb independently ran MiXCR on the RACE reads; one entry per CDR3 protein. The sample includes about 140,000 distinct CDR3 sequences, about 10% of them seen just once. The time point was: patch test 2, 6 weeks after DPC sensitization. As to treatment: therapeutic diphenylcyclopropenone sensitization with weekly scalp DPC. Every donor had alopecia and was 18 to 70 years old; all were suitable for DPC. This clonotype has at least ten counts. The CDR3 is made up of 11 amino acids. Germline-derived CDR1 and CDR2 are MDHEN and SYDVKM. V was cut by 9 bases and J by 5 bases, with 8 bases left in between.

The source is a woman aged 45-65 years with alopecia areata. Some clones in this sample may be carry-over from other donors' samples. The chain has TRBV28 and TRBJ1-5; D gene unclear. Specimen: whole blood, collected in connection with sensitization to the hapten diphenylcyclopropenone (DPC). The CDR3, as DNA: TGTGCCAGTTGTACGGATCAGCCCCAGCATTTT. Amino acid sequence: CASCTDQPQHF.